The present TCR beta chain was sequenced within a study of T cell clusters in autoimmune cytopenias. Broader study findings: TRB repertoire shifts in secondary cytopenia and chronic lymphocytic leukemia mostly reflected lymphoma, not autoimmunity. The cluster-lack signature was not seen for secondary cytopenia versus chronic lymphocytic leukemia. Clustering suggested that physiological T cell clusters were missing in primary autoimmune cytopenia patients. No experiment has yet validated the function of the T cell clusters defined in silico.

TRB rearrangements were amplified by touch-down multiplex PCR with mixed TRB-A/B primers. TCRdb re-called the multiplex PCR reads; every CDR3 protein appears as one record, without DNA. The ten most abundant clones cover about 32% of a sample with around 3,200 distinct CDR3 sequences. With regard to this clonotype: Its antigen is unidentified.

Each sample's input was about 270 ng genomic DNA, some 38,000 genome equivalents. The CDR3 is made up of 16 amino acids. The receptor was derived from a human donor with an autoimmune cytopenia or autoimmune hepatitis (not recorded which). The sample consisted of peripheral blood. The chain employs TRBV12-3 or TRBV12-4 and TRBJ1-1; TCRdb returns TRBD1, unconfirmable since there is no DNA. The CDR3 sequence: CASSLSIRQGRWGAFF.